The 21 T cell receptor beta chains reported below all come from one sample, sequenced in a study of STAT5B mutations in CD4+ large granular lymphocyte leukemia. Sequenced by immunoSEQ multiplex PCR; TCRdb stores in-frame clones only, minus some. The sample contains about 40,000 clones, about 88% of which appear only once. Sequencing was carried out using CD4+ T cells from blood buffy coats. These receptor sequences come from a human donor in good health.

The chain has TRBV4-1 and TRBJ1-1; D unresolved. The CDR3 totals 15 residues. The V end lost 0 bases, the J end lost 1 base, and 9 bases lay between the germline ends. Germline V gene sequence: CDR1 MGHRA, CDR2 YSYEKL. This CDR3 reads CASSQDPAKNTEAFF. The CDR3 DNA reads TGCGCCAGCAGCCAAGACCCCGCAAAGAACACTGAAGCTTTCTTT.

V and J are TRBV5-1 and TRBJ2-3; 7 bases are shared with TRBD2. Germline CDR1 SGHRS, CDR2 YFSETQ. Trimming took 4 bases from V and 1 from J; bases not matched to a gene: 6. The CDR3 has 15 residues. This chain's CDR3 is CASSGPRGGTDTQYF. CDR3 DNA: TGCGCCAGCAGCGGTCCCCGGGGGGGCACAGATACGCAGTATTTT.

This chain links TRBV10-2 with TRBJ2-7; D is possibly TRBD1 (6 bases). CDR3 length: 15 residues. Trimming removed 7 bases from V and 0 bases from J, with 16 bases in between. CDR1 is WSHSY and CDR2 is SAAADI in the germline V gene. The CDR3 region is CASIDRTRGSYEQYF. The CDR3, as DNA: TGCGCCAGCATTGACAGGACAAGGGGCTCCTACGAGCAGTACTTC.

V gene TRBV11-2 combines with J gene TRBJ2-2, with 9 bases fitting TRBD1. V dropped 3 bases and J dropped 4; count of bases not matched to a gene: 9. Germline values: CDR1 SGHAT, CDR2 FQNNGV. This CDR3 has 17 residues. As DNA, the CDR3 is TGTGCCAGCAGCTTGGATCATCCGGGACAGGGCACCGGGGAGCTGTTTTTT. Its translation is CASSLDHPGQGTGELFF.

The chain employs TRBV6-1 and TRBJ2-3; no reliable D call. CDR3 size: 12 residues. Germline lookup yields CDR1 MNHNS and CDR2 SASEGT. Trimming removed 0 bases from V and 8 bases from J, with 6 bases in between. CDR3 sequence (DNA): TGTGCCAGCAGTGAAGCGGGAAGTACGCAGTATTTT. Translating it yields CASSEAGSTQYF.

The V call is TRBV5-4, the J call TRBJ2-2, with TRBD2 identical over 7 bases. Germline CDR1 and CDR2: SGHNT and YYREEE (reference sequence). V lost 3 bases and J lost 3; bases outside the gene matches: 5. The CDR3 is 15 amino acids. CDR3 sequence reads: CASSSGGMDTGELFF. CDR3 nucleotides: TGTGCCAGCAGCTCGGGGGGTATGGACACCGGGGAGCTGTTTTTT.

J is TRBJ1-3 and V is TRBV11-3, with D possibly TRBD1 on 6 matching bases. The CDR3 is 19 residues long. The V gene lost 1 base and the J gene lost 0 bases, with 19 bases spanning the gap. Germline V lookup: CDR1 SGHNT, CDR2 YENEEA. CDR3 coding DNA: TGTGCCAGCAGCTTAGGAAGCTGGCAGGGGATAGACTCTGGAAACACCATATATTTT. Translation: CASSLGSWQGIDSGNTIYF.

The table lists this clone with a few counts. This chain uses TRBV9 with TRBJ2-1, with a weak D call TRBD1 (6 bases). V was trimmed by 0 bases and J by 6 bases, leaving 7 bases between them. The CDR3 has 13 residues. Germline V gives CDR1 SGDLS, CDR2 YYNGEE. The CDR3 sequence: CASSVEQGNEQFF. CDR3 bases: TGTGCCAGCAGCGTAGAACAGGGCAATGAGCAGTTCTTC.

As DNA, the CDR3 is TGCAGCGTTGTGAAAGGAGGGGGTGGCTATGGCTACACCTTC. Protein sequence: CSVVKGGGGYGYTF. The chain links TRBV29-1 to TRBJ1-2, with D perhaps TRBD1 (6 bases). This CDR3 is built from 14 residues. Trimming removed 4 bases from V and 4 bases from J, with 16 bases in between. Germline-derived CDR1 and CDR2 are SQVTM and ANQGSEA. The full variable domain, its missing parts supplied by reference TRBV29-1 and TRBJ1-2, is SAVISQKPSRDICQRGTSLTIQCQVDSQVTMMFWYRQQPGQSLTLIATANQGSEATYESGFVIDKFPISRPNLTFSTLTVSNMSPEDSSIYLCSVVKGGGGYGYTFGSGTRLTVV.

The chain couples TRBV7-7 to TRBJ2-5, with 9 positions matching TRBD1. The germline V gene has CDR1 SSHAT and CDR2 FNYEAQ (reference sequence). The CDR3 totals 14 residues. Trimming cost V 5 bases and J 5 bases; bases outside gene matches: 6. The CDR3: CASSPPGTGETQYF. In nucleotides, the CDR3 is TGTGCCAGCAGCCCCCCGGGGACAGGGGAGACCCAGTACTTC.

The chain carries TRBV6-6 and TRBJ1-4; D is possibly TRBD1 (6 bases). Germline CDR1 and CDR2: MNHNY and SVGAGI (reference sequence). The length of the CDR3 is 15 residues. Trimming left V 5 bases short and J 8 bases short, with 18 bases between. The CDR3 region is CASSTPGGAGEKLFF. Written as DNA, the CDR3 is TGTGCCAGCAGTACCCCGGGGGGGGCGGGCGAAAAACTGTTTTTT.

The chain links TRBV2 to TRBJ2-7; TRBD1 matches 8 bases. The CDR3 has 17 residues. The V gene end was trimmed by 4 bases and the J gene end by 1 base; junction bases not matched to a gene: 12. The germline CDR1 and CDR2 sequences are SNHLY and FYNNEI. In DNA form, the CDR3 reads TGTGCCAGCAGTGTTACTTTACGCGGACAGGGATCCTACGAGCAGTACTTC. This gives the protein CASSVTLRGQGSYEQYF. The full variable domain, rest sourced from reference TRBV2 and TRBJ2-7, is EPEVTQTPSHQVTQMGQEVILRCVPISNHLYFYWYRQILGQKVEFLVSFYNNEISEKSEIFDDQFSVERPDGSNFTLKIRSTKLEDSAMYFCASSVTLRGQGSYEQYFGPGTRLTVT.

The chain uses TRBV6-1 and TRBJ1-5; maybe TRBD1 (5 bases). CDR3 size: 15 residues. V lost 1 base to trimming and J lost 7 bases, with 14 bases between them. CDR1 is MNHNS and CDR2 is SASEGT in the germline V gene. This CDR3 is CASSEGGRGRQPQHF. Written as DNA, the CDR3 is TGTGCCAGCAGTGAAGGCGGGCGGGGGAGGCAGCCCCAGCATTTT.

The chain carries TRBV6-1 and TRBJ1-2; D possibly corresponds to TRBD1 (5 bases). CDR3 size: 12 residues. CDR1 and CDR2 from the germline V gene are MNHNS and SASEGT. The V end lost 7 bases, the J end lost 7 bases, and 13 bases lay between the germline ends. The CDR3 DNA follows: TGTGCCAGCACCCAAGAAGGGGTTGGCTACACCTTC. Residues: CASTQEGVGYTF.

This clone has just a few counts. The CDR3 protein is CASSWKGTSGSSYEQYF. The DNA of the CDR3 is TGTGCCAGCAGCTGGAAAGGGACTAGCGGGAGCTCCTACGAGCAGTACTTC. The chain employs TRBV7-9 and TRBJ2-7; 14 nucleotides align to TRBD2. CDR1 and CDR2 from the germline V gene are SEHNR and FQNEAQ (reference sequence). The CDR3 consists of 17 residues. J was trimmed by 0 bases and V by 4 bases; bases with no gene match: 5.

V is TRBV4-2 and J is TRBJ2-1; 14 bases are a match to TRBD2. Unmatched junction bases numbered 10, after V lost 1 base and J lost 8 bases. The CDR3 totals 18 residues. Germline V gives CDR1 LGHNA, CDR2 YNFKEQ. The chain's CDR3 is CASSQVSSGTSGGYEQFF. The CDR3, as DNA: TGTGCCAGCAGCCAAGTCTCCTCCGGGACTAGCGGGGGATATGAGCAGTTCTTC.

This clone has a handful of counts. The chain combines TRBV28 with TRBJ1-2, with a tentative D call TRBD1 (6 bases). The germline gives CDR1 MDHEN, CDR2 SYDVKM. This CDR3 has 14 residues. Trimming shortened V by 3 bases and J by 8 bases, and 16 bases separated the two germline ends. The CDR3 spells CASSLATGLGGYTF. CDR3 DNA sequence: TGTGCCAGCAGTTTGGCCACAGGGCTGGGGGGCTACACCTTC.

V gene TRBV2 combines with J gene TRBJ2-4; D gene unclear. Germline-derived CDR1 and CDR2 are SNHLY and FYNNEI. V lost 6 bases to trimming and J lost 1 base, with 16 bases between them. CDR3 length: 16 amino acids. The CDR3, as DNA: TGTGCCAGCAGAACCAGACAATTGCTGGCCAAAAACATTCAGTACTTC. Residues: CASRTRQLLAKNIQYF.

The gene calls are TRBV29-1 and TRBJ2-6, with 9 positions matching TRBD1. From germline, CDR1 is SQVTM and CDR2 ANQGSEA. V shed 5 bases, J shed 0 bases, and the junction held 5 bases outside the gene matches. The CDR3 loop spans 16 amino acids. The CDR3 DNA sequence: TGCAGCGTTACCGGGACAGGGAGCTCTGGGGCCAACGTCCTGACTTTC. Translated, it gives CSVTGTGSSGANVLTF.

This clone was detected only a few times. This sequence joins TRBV27 and TRBJ1-5; D is unclear. This CDR3 has 14 residues. CDR1 is MNHEY and CDR2 is SMNVEV in the germline V gene (reference sequence). Trimming pared 2 bases from V and 0 bases from J, leaving 5 bases between. The CDR3 sequence: CASSLGYSNQPQHF. The CDR3 region has the DNA TGTGCCAGCAGTTTAGGTTATAGCAATCAGCCCCAGCATTTT.

The rearrangement uses TRBV7-3 and TRBJ2-2; the match to TRBD1 covers 11 bases. This CDR3 spans 15 amino acids. The germline gives CDR1 SGHTA, CDR2 FQGTGA. The ends lost 5 bases at V and 4 bases at J; junction bases unmatched: 3. In nucleotides, the CDR3 is TGTGCCAGCAGCGTTGGACAGGGGGCCACCGGGGAGCTGTTTTTT. Encoded protein: CASSVGQGATGELFF.